The 8 T cell receptor beta chains below all came from one sample that was sequenced in a study of vaccination and CD4 T cells after COVID-19. Sequencing of cultured CD4+ T cell DNA used the Oncomine TCR Beta short-read assay. TCRdb ran MiXCR on the PCR reads and lists one entry per CDR3 protein. The table has under 25,000 distinct CDR3 sequences, around half seen once; the top ten hold around 5.4%. Treatment indicated: approximately 10-day PBMC culture with coronavirus spike peptide pools or control peptides (ViraFEST assay). These receptors lack a known antigen. Source material: CD4+ T cells from blood, cultured in vitro. The receptors were gathered from a human donor who had recovered from COVID-19.

The table lists this clonotype with a count of one. V usage is TRBV18 and J usage is TRBJ1-5, with D unresolved. There are 15 residues in the CDR3. V was shortened by 2 bases and J by 3 bases, with 11 bases between the two germline ends. The germline V gene has CDR1 KGHSH and CDR2 LQKENI. CDR3 residues: CASSPMSSVNQPQHF. Here the CDR3 DNA reads TGTGCCAGCTCACCAATGTCATCAGTCAATCAGCCCCAGCATTTT.

The chain links TRBV29-1 to TRBJ1-2, with 10 positions matching TRBD1. The V gene end was trimmed by 7 bases and the J gene end by 7 bases; junction bases not matched to a gene: 6. The CDR3 contains 12 residues. The germline V gene encodes CDR1 SQVTM and CDR2 ANQGSEA. As DNA, the CDR3 is TGCAGCGCCTGGACAGGGGGAGGTGGCTACACCTTC. Amino acid sequence: CSAWTGGGGYTF.

The CDR3 nucleotides are TGCGCCAGCAGGTGGCAGGGAACAGATACGCAGTATTTT. Translated, it gives CASRWQGTDTQYF. The J gene is TRBJ2-3, the V gene TRBV5-1, with D perhaps matching TRBD1 (5 bases). The CDR3 has 13 amino acids. Germline CDR1 SGHRS, CDR2 YFSETQ. Trimming cost V 5 bases and J 3 bases, with 10 bases left between them.

The genes are TRBV2 and TRBJ1-2; maybe TRBD1 (6 bases). CDR1 and CDR2 from the germline V gene are SNHLY and FYNNEI. CDR3 length equals 14 residues. Trimming pared 8 bases from V and 4 bases from J, leaving 17 bases between. The CDR3 is CASSQRGDSYGYTF. The CDR3 DNA reads as TGTGCCAGCTCCCAAAGGGGGGATTCCTATGGCTACACCTTC.

This chain links TRBV20-1 with TRBJ2-7; D is possibly TRBD2 (6 bases). The ends were cut back, 0 bases at V and 6 bases at J, with 15 bases in the middle. Germline-derived CDR1 and CDR2 are DFQATT and SNEGSKA (reference sequence). This CDR3 is 14 amino acids long. CDR3 coding DNA: TGCAGTGCTAGAGAGGAGGGGCACTGGGGCGAGCAGTACTTC. Amino acid sequence: CSAREEGHWGEQYF.

This clonotype has only a few counts. Its ends do not fully match the called genes, so a read error is possible. V usage is TRBV20-1 and J usage is TRBJ1-2; 8 positions match TRBD1. CDR3 size: 11 residues. The germline CDR1 and CDR2 sequences are DFQATT and SNEGSKA (reference sequence). The CDR3 loop is CSASTQGAVCF. DNA of the CDR3: TGCAGTGCTTCCACCCAGGGGGCGGTTTGCTTC.

V usage is TRBV10-3 and J usage is TRBJ2-5, with D unclear. The CDR3 has 13 amino acids. In germline, CDR1 is ENHRY, CDR2 SYGVKD. V lost 10 bases and J lost 3, with 15 bases in between. Written as DNA, the CDR3 is TGTGCCACCCCCCCCCGGGCCGAAGAGACCCAGTACTTC. It yields the protein CATPPRAEETQYF.

This clonotype came up a few times. The chain recombines TRBV20-1 with TRBJ1-2; 10 bases are a match to TRBD1. CDR1 and CDR2 (germline): DFQATT, SNEGSKA (reference sequence). V was clipped by 1 base and J by 2 bases; unmatched bases: 1. The CDR3 loop spans 14 amino acids. CDR3 sequence: CSARGDRGNYGYTF. CDR3 coding DNA: TGCAGTGCTAGAGGGGACAGGGGAAACTATGGCTACACCTTC.